This T cell receptor beta chain was observed in a study of cytomegalovirus exposure and HLA in healthy donors. General study results and limits: Per published reports, the classifier diagnosed cytomegalovirus status with high specificity and sensitivity.

This CDR3 is 14 amino acids long. The germline V gene encodes CDR1 SNHLY and CDR2 FYNNEI. 13 Jbeta primers and 60 Vbeta primers were used for the PCR. Using immunoSEQ multiplex PCR, the repertoire was profiled, and TCRdb retains in-frame clones only, with some absent. This sample carries 65,000 to 95,000 clones, around 77% of them seen once, and the ten largest clones take over 3%. Remarks on this clone: Its antigen is not identified. One end of the junction fails to match germline, which may point to a read error. Other DNA sequences in the sample encode the same CDR3.

Specimen: PBMCs. The genes are TRBV2 and TRBJ1-3, with TRBD1 identical over 7 bases. The TCR comes from a man aged 50 to 60 in good health and CMV-seronegative. CDR3: CASSDGQGVSTIYF. The CDR3 nucleotides read TGTGCTAGCAGTGACGGGCAGGGGGTTAGCACCATATATTTT.